This T cell receptor (beta chain) was identified during a study of PD-1 blockade in classical Hodgkin lymphoma. Findings and limits, study-wide: According to reports, newly diagnosed patients had lower baseline TCR diversity than healthy donors, and relapsed/refractory patients had lower baseline TCR diversity still. Nothing has yet pinned down what causes the repertoire differences, possibly disease activity or prior therapy.

The CDR3 extends over 13 amino acids. Germline V lookup: CDR1 KGHSY, CDR2 FQNENV. Trimming removed 10 bases at V and 4 bases at J, with 14 bases between. To note about this clone: The antigen remains unidentified.

Time point given: newly diagnosed, previously untreated cHL patient sample. Negative selection with magnets was how CD8+ T cells were isolated from the thawed PBMCs. PBMCs from untreated, newly diagnosed classical Hodgkin lymphoma were comparison samples. The method was immunoSEQ multiplex PCR; TCRdb's version includes in-frame clones alone and lacks a portion of them. The sample has 12,000 to 15,000 clones, about 90% seen once. This TCR came from a human donor with classical Hodgkin lymphoma. The chain uses TRBV16 and TRBJ1-5; tentatively, D is TRBD1 (5 bases). What was sequenced was CD8+ T cells from blood. The CDR3 is CAIGLGDNQPQHF. CDR3 DNA sequence: TGTGCCATCGGTTTGGGGGATAATCAGCCCCAGCATTTT.